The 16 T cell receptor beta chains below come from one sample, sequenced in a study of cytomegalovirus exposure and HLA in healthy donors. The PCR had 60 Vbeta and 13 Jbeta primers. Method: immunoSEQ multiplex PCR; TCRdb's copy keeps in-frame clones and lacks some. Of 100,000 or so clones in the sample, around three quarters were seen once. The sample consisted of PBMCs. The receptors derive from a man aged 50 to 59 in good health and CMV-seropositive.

The CDR3 loop reads CASTPGSTDTQYF. The CDR3 DNA reads TGTGCCAGCACTCCCGGGAGCACAGATACGCAGTATTTT. V is TRBV7-2 and J is TRBJ2-3; the D is unclear. The CDR3 extends over 13 amino acids. V was trimmed by 7 bases and J by 0 bases, leaving 8 bases between them. Germline lookup yields CDR1 SGHTA and CDR2 FQGNSA.

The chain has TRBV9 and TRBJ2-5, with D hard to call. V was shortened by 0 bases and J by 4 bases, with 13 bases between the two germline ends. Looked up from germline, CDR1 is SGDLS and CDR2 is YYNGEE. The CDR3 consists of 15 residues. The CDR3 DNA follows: TGTGCCAGCAGCGTAGGTGCTAGTTTGGTAGAGACCCAGTACTTC. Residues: CASSVGASLVETQYF.

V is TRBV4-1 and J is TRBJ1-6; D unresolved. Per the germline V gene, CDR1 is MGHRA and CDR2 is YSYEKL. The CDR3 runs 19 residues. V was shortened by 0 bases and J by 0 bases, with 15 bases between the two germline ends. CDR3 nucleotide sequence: TGCGCCAGCAGCCAAGACTCCATGGAGGGATTCTCCTATAATTCACCCCTCCACTTT. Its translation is CASSQDSMEGFSYNSPLHF.

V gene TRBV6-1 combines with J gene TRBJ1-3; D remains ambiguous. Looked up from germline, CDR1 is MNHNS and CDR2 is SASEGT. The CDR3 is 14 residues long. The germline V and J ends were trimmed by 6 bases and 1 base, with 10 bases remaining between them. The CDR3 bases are TGTGCCAGCAGCCGAGGCCCTTCTGGAAACACCATATATTTT. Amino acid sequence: CASSRGPSGNTIYF.

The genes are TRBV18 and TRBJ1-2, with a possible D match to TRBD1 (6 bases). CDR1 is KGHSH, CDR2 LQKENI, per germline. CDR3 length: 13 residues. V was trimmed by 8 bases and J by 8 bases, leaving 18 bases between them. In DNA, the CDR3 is TGTGCCAGCGCCCCGGGTAGGACAGAGGGCTACACCTTC. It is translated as CASAPGRTEGYTF.

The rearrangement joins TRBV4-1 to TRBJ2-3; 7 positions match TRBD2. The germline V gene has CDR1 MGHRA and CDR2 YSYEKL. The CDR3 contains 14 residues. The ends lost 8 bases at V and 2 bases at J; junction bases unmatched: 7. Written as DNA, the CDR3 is TGCGCCAGCCGGGGAGGGGCTTTCACAGATACGCAGTATTTT. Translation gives CASRGGAFTDTQYF.

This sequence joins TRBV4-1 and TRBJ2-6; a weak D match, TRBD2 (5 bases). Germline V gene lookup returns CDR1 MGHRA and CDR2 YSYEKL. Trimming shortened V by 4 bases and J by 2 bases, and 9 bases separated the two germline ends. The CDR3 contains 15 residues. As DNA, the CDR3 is TGCGCCAGCAGCCCGGGGTTTGCTGGGGCCAACGTCCTGACTTTC. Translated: CASSPGFAGANVLTF.

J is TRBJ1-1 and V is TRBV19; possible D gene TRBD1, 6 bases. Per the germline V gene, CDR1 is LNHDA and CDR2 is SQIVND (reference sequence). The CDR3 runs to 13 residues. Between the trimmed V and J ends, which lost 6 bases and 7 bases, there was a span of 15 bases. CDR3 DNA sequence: TGTGCCAGTAGACAGGACAGCGGAGGTGAAGCTTTCTTT. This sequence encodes CASRQDSGGEAFF.

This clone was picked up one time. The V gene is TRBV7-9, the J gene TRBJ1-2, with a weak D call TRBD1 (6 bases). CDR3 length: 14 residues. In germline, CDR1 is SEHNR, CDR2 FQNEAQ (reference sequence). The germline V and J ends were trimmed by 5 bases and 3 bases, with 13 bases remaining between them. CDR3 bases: TGTGCCAGCAGCCTTTGGACAGCAGACTATGGCTACACCTTC. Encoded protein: CASSLWTADYGYTF.

As DNA, the CDR3 is TGTGCCAGCAGCTCCCAGGGTTACACAGATACGCAGTATTTT. The encoded protein is CASSSQGYTDTQYF. The chain carries TRBV7-3 and TRBJ2-3; maybe TRBD1 (5 bases). Germline CDR1 is SGHTA and CDR2 is FQGTGA. The CDR3 spans 14 residues. The V end lost 4 bases, the J end lost 2 bases, and 10 bases lay between the germline ends.

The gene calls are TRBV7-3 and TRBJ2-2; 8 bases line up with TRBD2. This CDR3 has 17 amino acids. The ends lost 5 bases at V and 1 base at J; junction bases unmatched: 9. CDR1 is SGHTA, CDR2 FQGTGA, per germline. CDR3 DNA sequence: TGTGCCAGCAGCCGTAGGTCGGGGGGGAAGAACACCGGGGAGCTGTTTTTT. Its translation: CASSRRSGGKNTGELFF.

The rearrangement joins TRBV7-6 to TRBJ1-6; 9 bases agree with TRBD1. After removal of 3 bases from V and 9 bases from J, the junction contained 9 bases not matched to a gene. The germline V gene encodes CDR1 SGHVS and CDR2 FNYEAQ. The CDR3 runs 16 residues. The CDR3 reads CASSFRTGGVGSPLHF. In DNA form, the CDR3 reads TGTGCCAGCAGCTTTCGTACAGGGGGCGTAGGTTCACCCCTCCACTTT.

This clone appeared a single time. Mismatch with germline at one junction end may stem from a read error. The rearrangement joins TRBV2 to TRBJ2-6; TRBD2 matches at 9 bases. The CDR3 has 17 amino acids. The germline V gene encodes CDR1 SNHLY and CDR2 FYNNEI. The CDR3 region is CASNGAGGRSGANGLTF. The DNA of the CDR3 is TGTGCCAGCAACGGAGCGGGGGGCCGCTCTGGGGCCAACGGCCTGACTTTC.

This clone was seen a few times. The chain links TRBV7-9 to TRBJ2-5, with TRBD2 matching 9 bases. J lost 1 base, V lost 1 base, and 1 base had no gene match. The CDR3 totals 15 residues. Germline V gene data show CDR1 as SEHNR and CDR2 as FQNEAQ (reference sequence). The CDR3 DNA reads TGTGCCAGCAGCTTAGGGACTAGCGTCCAAGAGACCCAGTACTTC. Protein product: CASSLGTSVQETQYF.

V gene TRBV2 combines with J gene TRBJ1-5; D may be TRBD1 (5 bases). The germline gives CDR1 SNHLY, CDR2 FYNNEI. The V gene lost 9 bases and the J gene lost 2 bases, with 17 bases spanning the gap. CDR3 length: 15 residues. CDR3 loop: CASKTLPGGNQPQHF. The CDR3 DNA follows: TGTGCCAGTAAGACACTCCCGGGGGGCAATCAGCCCCAGCATTTT.

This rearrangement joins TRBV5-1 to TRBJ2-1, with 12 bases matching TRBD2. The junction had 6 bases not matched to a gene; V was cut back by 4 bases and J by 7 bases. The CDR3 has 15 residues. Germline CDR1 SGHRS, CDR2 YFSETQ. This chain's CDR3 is CASSLTSGRINEQFF. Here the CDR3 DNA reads TGCGCCAGCAGCCTGACTAGCGGGAGAATAAATGAGCAGTTCTTC.